Included here is one T cell receptor beta chain sequence, with context. These data come from a study of monozygotic twins with inflammatory bowel disease. The V gene's germline CDR1 is SGHRS and CDR2 YFSETQ. The CDR3 spans 16 residues. TCRdb reprocessed the 5' RACE reads and keeps a single row for each CDR3 protein, giving no DNA. This sample's clone table lists 350,000 to 400,000 distinct CDR3 sequences. The receptor was derived from a human donor with ulcerative colitis or Crohn's disease, or a healthy co-twin of an affected twin (not recorded which). Sequenced input: blood. This chain uses TRBV5-1 with TRBJ1-6; with no DNA, the TCRdb D assignment of TRBD1 cannot be verified. The CDR3 reads CASSWLGTDLNSPLHF. Full variable domain (rest looked up from reference TRBV5-1 and TRBJ1-6): KAGVTQTPRYLIKTRGQQVTLSCSPISGHRSVSWYQQTPGQGLQFLFEYFSETQRNKGNFPGRFSGRQFSNSRSEMNVSTLELGDSALYLCASSWLGTDLNSPLHFGNGTRLTVT.